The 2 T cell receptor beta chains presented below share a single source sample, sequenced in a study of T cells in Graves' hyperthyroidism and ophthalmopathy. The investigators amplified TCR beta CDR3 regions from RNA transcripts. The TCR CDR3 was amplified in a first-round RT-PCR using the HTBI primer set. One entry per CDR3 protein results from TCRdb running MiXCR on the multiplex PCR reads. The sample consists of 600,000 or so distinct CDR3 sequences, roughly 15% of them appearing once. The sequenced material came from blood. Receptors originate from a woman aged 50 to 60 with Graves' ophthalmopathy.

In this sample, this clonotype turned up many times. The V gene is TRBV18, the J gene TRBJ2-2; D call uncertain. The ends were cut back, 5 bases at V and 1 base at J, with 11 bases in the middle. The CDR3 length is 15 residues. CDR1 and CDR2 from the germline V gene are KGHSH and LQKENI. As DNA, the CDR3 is TGTGCCAGCTCAACCTCCCGAGGGAACACCGGGGAGCTGTTTTTT. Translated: CASSTSRGNTGELFF.

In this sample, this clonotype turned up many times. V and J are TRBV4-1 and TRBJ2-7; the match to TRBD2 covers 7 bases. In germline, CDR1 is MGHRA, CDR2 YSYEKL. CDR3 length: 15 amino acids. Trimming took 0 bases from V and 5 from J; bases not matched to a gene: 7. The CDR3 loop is CASSQDSGTPDEQYF. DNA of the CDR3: TGCGCCAGCAGCCAAGACAGCGGGACCCCGGACGAGCAGTACTTC.